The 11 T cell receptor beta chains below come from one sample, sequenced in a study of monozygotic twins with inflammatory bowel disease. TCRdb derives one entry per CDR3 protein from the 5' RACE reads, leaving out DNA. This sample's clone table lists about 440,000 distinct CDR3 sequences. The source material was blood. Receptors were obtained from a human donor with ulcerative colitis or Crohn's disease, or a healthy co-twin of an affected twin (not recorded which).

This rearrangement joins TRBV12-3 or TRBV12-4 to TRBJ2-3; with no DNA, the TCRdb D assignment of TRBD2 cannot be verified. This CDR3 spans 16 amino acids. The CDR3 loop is CASTQRRQGRTDTQYF.

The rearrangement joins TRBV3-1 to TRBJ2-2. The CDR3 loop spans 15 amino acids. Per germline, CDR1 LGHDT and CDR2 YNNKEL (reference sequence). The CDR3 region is CASSQEELFTGELFF.

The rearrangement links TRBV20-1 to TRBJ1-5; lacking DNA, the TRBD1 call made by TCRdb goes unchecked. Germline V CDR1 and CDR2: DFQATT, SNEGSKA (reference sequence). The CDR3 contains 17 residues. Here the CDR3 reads CSARGETAYRPNQPQHF.

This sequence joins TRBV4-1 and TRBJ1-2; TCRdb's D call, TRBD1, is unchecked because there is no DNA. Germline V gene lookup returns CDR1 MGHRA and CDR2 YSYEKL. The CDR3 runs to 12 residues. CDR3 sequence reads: CASSQGTRPDTF.

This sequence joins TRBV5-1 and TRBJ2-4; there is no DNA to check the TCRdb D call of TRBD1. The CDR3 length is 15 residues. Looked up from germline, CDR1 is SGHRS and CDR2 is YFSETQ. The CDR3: CASSSWGDRNDIQYF. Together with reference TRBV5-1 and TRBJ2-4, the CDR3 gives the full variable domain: KAGVTQTPRYLIKTRGQQVTLSCSPISGHRSVSWYQQTPGQGLQFLFEYFSETQRNKGNFPGRFSGRQFSNSRSEMNVSTLELGDSALYLCASSSWGDRNDIQYFGAGTRLSVL.

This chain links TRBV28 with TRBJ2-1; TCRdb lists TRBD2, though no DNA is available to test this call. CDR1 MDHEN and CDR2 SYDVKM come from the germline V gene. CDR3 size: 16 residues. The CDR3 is CASSSAELGSYNEQFF.

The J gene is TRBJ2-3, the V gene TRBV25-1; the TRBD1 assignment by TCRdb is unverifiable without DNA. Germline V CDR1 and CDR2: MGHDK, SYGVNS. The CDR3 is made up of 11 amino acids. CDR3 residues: CASSRDRAQYF.

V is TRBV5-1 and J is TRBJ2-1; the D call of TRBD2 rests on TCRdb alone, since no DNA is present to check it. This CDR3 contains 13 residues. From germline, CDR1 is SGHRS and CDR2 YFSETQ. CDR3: CASSLGLDNEQFF.

The CDR3 sequence is CASSLGTGFHTEAFF. The V call is TRBV11-2, the J call TRBJ1-1; TCRdb's assignment of TRBD1 cannot be checked, as there is no DNA. The germline V gene encodes CDR1 SGHAT and CDR2 FQNNGV. This CDR3 contains 15 residues.

CDR3: CASREGQSTNYGYTF. The rearrangement links TRBV2 to TRBJ1-2; absent DNA, TCRdb's TRBD1 call cannot be checked. CDR1 and CDR2 from the germline V gene are SNHLY and FYNNEI. The CDR3 spans 15 residues.

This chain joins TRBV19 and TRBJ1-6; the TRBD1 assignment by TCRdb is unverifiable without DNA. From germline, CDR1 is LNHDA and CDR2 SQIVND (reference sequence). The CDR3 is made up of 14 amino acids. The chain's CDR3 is CASSTNQGNSPLHF. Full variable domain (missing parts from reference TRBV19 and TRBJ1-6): DGGITQSPKYLFRKEGQNVTLSCEQNLNHDAMYWYRQDPGQGLRLIYYSQIVNDFQKGDIAEGYSVSREKKESFPLTVTSAQKNPTAFYLCASSTNQGNSPLHFGNGTRLTVT.